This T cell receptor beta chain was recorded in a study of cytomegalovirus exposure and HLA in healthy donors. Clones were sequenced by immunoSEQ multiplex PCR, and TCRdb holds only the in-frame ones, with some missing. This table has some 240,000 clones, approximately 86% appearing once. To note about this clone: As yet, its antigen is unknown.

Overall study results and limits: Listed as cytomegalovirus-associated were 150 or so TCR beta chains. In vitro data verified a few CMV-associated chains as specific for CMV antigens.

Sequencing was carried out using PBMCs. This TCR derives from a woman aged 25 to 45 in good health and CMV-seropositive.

CDR3 sequence reads: CASSQLGTVGQPQHF. The DNA for the CDR3 is TGTGCCAGCTCCCAACTCGGGACAGTGGGTCAGCCCCAGCATTTT. The V call is TRBV9, the J call TRBJ1-5, with 7 bases that match TRBD1. Germline loops: CDR1 SGDLS, CDR2 YYNGEE. V shed 7 bases and J 6 bases; nucleotides not matched to a gene: 13. The CDR3 has 15 residues.